The 30 T cell receptor beta chains reported below all come from one sample, sequenced in a study of blood T cell repertoires in COVID-19. Data came from immunoSEQ multiplex PCR; TCRdb stores just in-frame clones and leaves some out. The sample has roughly 170,000 clones, approximately 87% seen once. The source material was peripheral blood. The receptors shown here come from a man aged 65 to 79 with active or convalescent COVID-19.

The rearrangement links TRBV6-6 to TRBJ2-7, with TRBD2 matching over 8 bases. From germline, CDR1 is MNHNY and CDR2 SVGAGI (reference sequence). V lost 5 bases and J lost 2; bases outside the gene matches: 5. CDR3 size: 14 residues. The CDR3 loop is CASSLSGGPYEQYF. In DNA, the CDR3 is TGTGCCAGCAGTCTGAGCGGGGGCCCCTACGAGCAGTACTTC.

V and J are TRBV5-1 and TRBJ2-7; 11 bases line up with TRBD2. V gave up 4 bases and J gave up 1 base; unmatched junction bases: 4. This CDR3 comprises 15 residues. Germline V lookup: CDR1 SGHRS, CDR2 YFSETQ. Here the CDR3 reads CASSGTSGLSYEQYF. In DNA form, the CDR3 reads TGCGCCAGCAGCGGGACTAGCGGTCTATCCTACGAGCAGTACTTC.

As regards this clone: An end of the junction differs from the germline gene, which may be a read error. The V gene is TRBV6-5, the J gene TRBJ1-2; D gene uncertain. CDR3 size: 15 residues. CDR1 is MNHEY and CDR2 is SVGAGI in the germline V gene. As DNA, the CDR3 is TGTGCCAGCAGTTACTCCCGGACGGGAAAGTTTTCCCTTACTTTC. Amino acids: CASSYSRTGKFSLTF.

This chain connects TRBV29-1 to TRBJ2-5; weak D call: TRBD1 (5 bases). The CDR3 is 13 amino acids. Germline lookup yields CDR1 SQVTM and CDR2 ANQGSEA. V shed 6 bases and J shed 4 bases, with 15 bases lying between them. The DNA for the CDR3 is TGCAGCGTCGACAGAAGGGCCGGAGAGACCCAGTACTTC. Amino acid sequence: CSVDRRAGETQYF.

The chain employs TRBV6-5 and TRBJ1-3, with D tentatively TRBD1 (5 bases). Germline CDR1 and CDR2: MNHEY and SVGAGI. The CDR3 runs 14 residues. V was cut by 6 bases and J by 11 bases, with 20 bases left in between. CDR3 in DNA: TGTGCCAGCAGCCTATCAAGGACCCCGGGGGCCATATATTTT. Translated, it gives CASSLSRTPGAIYF.

This rearrangement joins TRBV18 to TRBJ2-2; possibly TRBD1 for D (6 bases). This CDR3 has 16 residues. V dropped 1 base and J dropped 0 bases, with 9 bases sitting between them. Germline V gives CDR1 KGHSH, CDR2 LQKENI. CDR3 sequence (DNA): TGTGCCAGCTCACCACTCAGGGGTGCGAACACCGGGGAGCTGTTTTTT. As protein: CASSPLRGANTGELFF.

This chain joins TRBV27 and TRBJ1-1, with TRBD1 identical over 8 bases. The CDR3 is 13 residues long. The ends lost 6 bases at V and 4 bases at J; junction bases unmatched: 4. Germline-derived CDR1 and CDR2 are MNHEY and SMNVEV (reference sequence). CDR3 sequence reads: CASRRDRSTEAFF. CDR3 sequence (DNA): TGTGCCAGCAGAAGGGACAGGAGCACTGAAGCTTTCTTT.

The rearrangement links TRBV9 to TRBJ1-2; 9 bases match TRBD1. Trimming removed 4 bases from V and 8 bases from J; junction bases left unmatched: 15. Germline V CDR1 and CDR2: SGDLS, YYNGEE. The CDR3 covers 16 residues. The CDR3 loop is CASSPQYPGTGNGYTF. DNA for the CDR3: TGTGCCAGCAGCCCCCAATACCCCGGGACAGGGAACGGCTACACCTTC.

In the case of this clone: One end of the junction varies from germline; a read error may be responsible. The chain links TRBV27 to TRBJ1-2; D not resolved. This CDR3 comprises 14 residues. Germline V lookup: CDR1 MNHEY, CDR2 SMNVEV (reference sequence). The DNA for the CDR3 is TGTGCCAGCAGTTTGTCCGCAACCAACTTTGGCTACACCTTC. This gives the protein CASSLSATNFGYTF.

This clone was detected only once. The V call is TRBV10-2, the J call TRBJ1-1; no reliable D call. V was shortened by 10 bases and J by 4 bases, with 25 bases between the two germline ends. Germline values: CDR1 WSHSY, CDR2 SAAADI. The CDR3 covers 16 residues. Here the CDR3 reads CATGGGVREGSTEAFF. The DNA for the CDR3 is TGCGCCACCGGAGGCGGGGTAAGGGAAGGAAGCACTGAAGCTTTCTTT.

This chain uses TRBV30 with TRBJ1-4, with a possible D match to TRBD1 (6 bases). The germline V and J ends were trimmed by 4 bases and 4 bases, with 28 bases remaining between them. Germline assignment: CDR1 GTSNPN and CDR2 SVGIG (reference sequence). This CDR3 is built from 19 residues. The CDR3 nucleotides read TGTGCCTGGACCCCAATTGGGGGCTACCCCTTAAAGATTAATGAAAAACTGTTTTTT. This translates into CAWTPIGGYPLKINEKLFF.

Of note for this clone: This specimen includes other DNA sequences encoding the same CDR3. The CDR3 coding sequence is TGCGCCAGCAGTACTAGCGGGAGTTCCTACGAGCAGTACTTC. It encodes CASSTSGSSYEQYF. This chain links TRBV5-1 with TRBJ2-7, with 11 bases that match TRBD2. J gave up 1 base and V 5 bases, and 2 bases lay outside the gene matches. This CDR3 has 14 amino acids. Germline V gives CDR1 SGHRS, CDR2 YFSETQ.

This clone was recorded only once. The V gene is TRBV2, the J gene TRBJ2-3; TRBD1 matches 10 bases. V dropped 6 bases and J dropped 2; count of bases not matched to a gene: 23. Looked up from germline, CDR1 is SNHLY and CDR2 is FYNNEI. The CDR3 runs to 21 residues. CDR3 bases: TGTGCCAGCAGCCTAAAATTGACAGGGGGCTTCGGGAAGGGACACACAGATACGCAGTATTTT. As protein: CASSLKLTGGFGKGHTDTQYF.

The CDR3 sequence is CASSEWGDPPEAFF. Here the CDR3 DNA reads TGCGCCAGCAGTGAGTGGGGGGACCCCCCTGAAGCTTTCTTT. This rearrangement joins TRBV10-1 to TRBJ1-1, with a possible D match to TRBD1 (5 bases). This CDR3 is built from 14 residues. The germline V gene encodes CDR1 WNHNN and CDR2 SYGVQD (reference sequence). V was cut by 1 base and J by 6 bases, with 12 bases left in between.

Of note for this clone: The junction departs from the called germline gene at one end, perhaps through a read error. The J gene is TRBJ2-1, the V gene TRBV7-7; 13 bases match TRBD2. The length of the CDR3 is 16 residues. Germline values: CDR1 SSHAT, CDR2 FNYEAQ (reference sequence). CDR3 sequence: CASSRLAGGQYNEQFF. The CDR3 DNA reads as TGTGCTAGCAGCCGACTAGCGGGAGGCCAGTACAATGAGCAGTTCTTC.

This clone occurred a few times. This chain connects TRBV5-1 to TRBJ2-3; possible D gene TRBD1, 6 bases. Trimming left V 6 bases short and J 0 bases short, with 11 bases between. The CDR3 is 14 residues long. Germline-derived CDR1 and CDR2 are SGHRS and YFSETQ. This chain's CDR3 is CASIRGGSTDTQYF. The CDR3 nucleotides read TGCGCCAGCATCCGAGGGGGAAGCACAGATACGCAGTATTTT.

The chain combines TRBV9 with TRBJ2-1, with 7 bases aligning to TRBD1. After removal of 2 bases from V and 3 bases from J, the junction contained 8 bases not matched to a gene. The CDR3 has 16 residues. CDR1 is SGDLS, CDR2 YYNGEE, per germline. CDR3 residues: CASSVSVTGVYNEQFF. For the CDR3, the DNA is TGTGCCAGCAGCGTGAGTGTAACAGGGGTCTACAATGAGCAGTTCTTC.

The chain is built from TRBV28 and TRBJ2-3; no clear D gene. Germline V gene lookup returns CDR1 MDHEN and CDR2 SYDVKM. The CDR3 length is 12 residues. Trimming removed 5 bases from V and 2 bases from J, with 5 bases in between. The CDR3 here is CASSDSTDTQYF. The CDR3 coding sequence is TGTGCCAGCAGTGACTCCACAGATACGCAGTATTTT.

This clone was seen just once. This chain joins TRBV14 and TRBJ1-2; 9 nucleotides agree with TRBD1. The V segment lost 1 base and the J segment 4 bases; nucleotides outside the gene matches: 7. The CDR3 covers 16 residues. The V gene's germline CDR1 is SGHDN and CDR2 FVKESK. CDR3 DNA: TGTGCCAGCAGCCAAGTGCTGAGGACAGGGGTCTATGGCTACACCTTC. Translation: CASSQVLRTGVYGYTF.

The rearrangement joins TRBV7-2 to TRBJ1-1; TRBD1 agrees at 11 bases. Germline V gene lookup returns CDR1 SGHTA and CDR2 FQGNSA. This CDR3 region has 14 residues. The V and J ends lost 5 bases and 11 bases, in that order; junction bases with no gene match: 10. The CDR3 DNA reads TGTGCCAGCAGCACCGGACAGGGGGCGGATTTTGCTTTCTTT. It is translated as CASSTGQGADFAFF. Full variable domain (rest looked up from reference TRBV7-2 and TRBJ1-1): GAGVSQSPSNKVTEKGKDVELRCDPISGHTALYWYRQSLGQGLEFLIYFQGNSAPDKSGLPSDRFSAERTGGSVSTLTIQRTQQEDSAVYLCASSTGQGADFAFFGQGTRLTVV.

The J gene is TRBJ2-5, the V gene TRBV18, with 8 bases aligning to TRBD2. Trimming removed 3 bases from V and 5 bases from J; junction bases left unmatched: 11. Germline CDR1 is KGHSH and CDR2 is LQKENI. The CDR3 is 16 amino acids. CDR3 in DNA: TGTGCCAGCTCACCTCGACGCGGGGGGCTGGGGGAGACCCAGTACTTC. Translation gives CASSPRRGGLGETQYF.

The V call is TRBV2, the J call TRBJ2-2; D perhaps matches TRBD2 (6 bases). CDR1 SNHLY and CDR2 FYNNEI come from the germline V gene. The CDR3 consists of 14 residues. V was pared by 4 bases and J by 2 bases, with 8 bases between. The CDR3 here is CASSGRGNTGELFF. CDR3 bases: TGTGCCAGCAGTGGGAGGGGAAACACCGGGGAGCTGTTTTTT.

This clone was detected only once. This rearrangement joins TRBV7-9 to TRBJ1-4; TRBD1 matches at 7 bases. The length of the CDR3 is 15 residues. Germline-derived CDR1 and CDR2 are SEHNR and FQNEAQ (reference sequence). The V segment lost 6 bases and the J segment 0 bases; nucleotides outside the gene matches: 4. The CDR3 loop is CASSRTGSTNEKLFF. In DNA, the CDR3 is TGTGCCAGCAGTCGGACAGGCTCAACTAATGAAAAACTGTTTTTT.

The chain recombines TRBV7-2 with TRBJ2-1; D may be TRBD2 (6 bases). The CDR3 is made up of 13 amino acids. Trimming took off 4 bases at V and 9 bases at J, with 13 bases between the two ends. Germline loops: CDR1 SGHTA, CDR2 FQGNSA. The CDR3 sequence: CASSSLLAGEQFF. Written as DNA, the CDR3 is TGTGCCAGCAGCTCCCTACTAGCTGGTGAGCAGTTCTTC.

This clone has just one count. J is TRBJ1-2 and V is TRBV27; D remains unclear. The CDR3 is made up of 11 amino acids. The ends were cut back, 5 bases at V and 8 bases at J, with 9 bases in the middle. The germline V gene encodes CDR1 MNHEY and CDR2 SMNVEV (reference sequence). The CDR3 reads CASSNPGGYTF. DNA for the CDR3: TGTGCCAGCAGTAACCCCGGGGGCTACACCTTC.

The V call is TRBV9, the J call TRBJ2-3, with 11 bases lining up with TRBD2. The V gene's germline CDR1 is SGDLS and CDR2 YYNGEE. This CDR3 comprises 16 residues. V was clipped by 0 bases and J by 5 bases; unmatched bases: 5. The chain's CDR3 is CASSVGLAGKGDTQYF. The CDR3 DNA reads TGTGCCAGCAGCGTAGGACTAGCGGGGAAGGGAGATACGCAGTATTTT.

The V gene is TRBV7-9, the J gene TRBJ1-6; D remains ambiguous. The CDR3 extends over 13 amino acids. Germline CDR1 reads SEHNR; CDR2 reads FQNEAQ (reference sequence). Trimming left V 0 bases short and J 16 bases short, with 13 bases between. The DNA for the CDR3 is TGTGCCAGCAGCTTAGCTACGGGGTCGAATCTCCACTTT. It translates to CASSLATGSNLHF.

V usage is TRBV5-1 and J usage is TRBJ2-2, with D maybe TRBD1 (5 bases). Germline CDR1 SGHRS, CDR2 YFSETQ. This CDR3 has 16 residues. V was clipped by 2 bases and J by 5 bases, with 16 bases between them. The CDR3, as DNA: TGCGCCAGCAGCTTCCACGGGCAGGGTAGTACCGGGGAGCTGTTTTTT. It yields the protein CASSFHGQGSTGELFF.

The CDR3 region has the DNA TGTGCCAGCCGCCCTGGGGGAGGAGAGACCCAGTACTTC. Its protein product is CASRPGGGETQYF. The rearrangement links TRBV7-9 to TRBJ2-5, with D possibly matching TRBD2 (6 bases). CDR1 is SEHNR, CDR2 FQNEAQ, per germline (reference sequence). CDR3 length: 13 amino acids. Trimming cost V 8 bases and J 4 bases, with 14 bases left between them.

This sequence joins TRBV5-1 and TRBJ1-2; D gene ambiguous. The CDR3 is 13 amino acids. Germline V gives CDR1 SGHRS, CDR2 YFSETQ. The germline V and J ends were trimmed by 0 bases and 8 bases, with 11 bases remaining between them. CDR3: CASSLENMGGYTF. The DNA for the CDR3 is TGCGCCAGCAGCTTGGAAAATATGGGCGGCTACACCTTC.